These T cell receptor beta chains were read from a single sample in a study of CD8+ T cells in alopecia areata. Only in-frame clones appear in the TCRdb table, and some are missing; sequencing was by immunoSEQ multiplex PCR. The table records almost 250,000 clones, about 68% of them present only once. The material sequenced was CD4+ T cells sorted from blood, taken at week 0. The receptor source for this set is a human donor with alopecia areata. Each CDR3 is given with its conserved first and last residue. Each record gives: clone size, V gene, D gene, J gene, CDR3 DNA, CDR3 protein. A D gene is named only where the DNA matches it firmly. Some rows mark clone size as missing; the rest say once, few, many or name a class of expanded clone.

size: NA
V: TRBV27
D: TRBD1
J: TRBJ2-2
DNA: TGTGCCAGCAGTTTGGCCGGGACAGTGAACACCGGGGAGCTGTTTTTT
CDR3: CASSLAGTVNTGELFF

size: few
V: TRBV29-1
D: NA
J: TRBJ2-7
DNA: TGCAGCGTTACGAGCCGGGACCCCTCCTACGAGCAGTACTTC
CDR3: CSVTSRDPSYEQYF

size: NA
V: TRBV4-1
D: NA
J: TRBJ2-3
DNA: TGCGCCAGCAGCCAAGAAGGACTACGGTCAGATACGCAGTATTTT
CDR3: CASSQEGLRSDTQYF

size: NA
V: TRBV7-2
D: NA
J: TRBJ2-5
DNA: TGTGCCAGCAGCATGACAGTCCCAACAGAGACCCAGTACTTC
CDR3: CASSMTVPTETQYF

size: few
V: TRBV27
D: TRBD1
J: TRBJ1-1
DNA: TGTGCCAGCACGGGGACAGGGGGCACTGAAGCTTTCTTT
CDR3: CASTGTGGTEAFF

size: few
V: TRBV29-1
D: NA
J: TRBJ1-4
DNA: TGCAGCGCGGGGACACAGAATGAAAAACTGTTTTTT
CDR3: CSAGTQNEKLFF

size: NA
V: TRBV18
D: NA
J: TRBJ2-7
DNA: TGTGCCAGCTCCCCGGGGGCAGGGGGGTACGAGCAGTACTTC
CDR3: CASSPGAGGYEQYF

size: few
V: TRBV7-2
D: TRBD2
J: TRBJ2-7
DNA: TGTGCCAGCAGCTCCGTAGCGGGGGCCCCCTACGAGCAGTACTTC
CDR3: CASSSVAGAPYEQYF

size: few
V: TRBV5-1
D: TRBD1
J: TRBJ1-2
DNA: TGCGCCAGCAGCTACGGACAGGGGGCGGGTGGCTACACCTTC
CDR3: CASSYGQGAGGYTF

size: NA
V: TRBV30
D: NA
J: TRBJ2-7
DNA: TGTGCCTGGAGCCGGGACATCTCGACCTACGAGCAGTACTTC
CDR3: CAWSRDISTYEQYF

size: NA
V: TRBV6-5
D: TRBD1
J: TRBJ1-2
DNA: TGTGCCACCTCCAGGGGGGCGGACTATGGCTACACCTTC
CDR3: CATSRGADYGYTF

size: NA
V: TRBV2
D: NA
J: TRBJ2-2
DNA: TGTGCCAGCAGTGTAGACGGCGGGGAGCTGTTTTTT
CDR3: CASSVDGGELFF

size: NA
V: TRBV18
D: NA
J: TRBJ2-3
DNA: TGTGCCAGCTCACCATCGGGACTCCAATATGGAGATACGCAGTATTTT
CDR3: CASSPSGLQYGDTQYF